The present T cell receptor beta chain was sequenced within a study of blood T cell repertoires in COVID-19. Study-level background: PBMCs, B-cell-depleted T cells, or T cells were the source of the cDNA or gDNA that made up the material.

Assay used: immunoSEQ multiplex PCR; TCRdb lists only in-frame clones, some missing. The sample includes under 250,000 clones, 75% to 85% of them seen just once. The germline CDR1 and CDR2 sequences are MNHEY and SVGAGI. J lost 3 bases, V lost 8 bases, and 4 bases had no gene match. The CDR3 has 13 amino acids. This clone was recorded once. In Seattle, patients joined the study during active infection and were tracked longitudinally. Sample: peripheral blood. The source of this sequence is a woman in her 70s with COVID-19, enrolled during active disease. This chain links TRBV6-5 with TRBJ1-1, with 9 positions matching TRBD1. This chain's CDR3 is CASGTGTYTEAFF. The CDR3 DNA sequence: TGTGCCAGCGGGACAGGGACCTACACTGAAGCTTTCTTT.